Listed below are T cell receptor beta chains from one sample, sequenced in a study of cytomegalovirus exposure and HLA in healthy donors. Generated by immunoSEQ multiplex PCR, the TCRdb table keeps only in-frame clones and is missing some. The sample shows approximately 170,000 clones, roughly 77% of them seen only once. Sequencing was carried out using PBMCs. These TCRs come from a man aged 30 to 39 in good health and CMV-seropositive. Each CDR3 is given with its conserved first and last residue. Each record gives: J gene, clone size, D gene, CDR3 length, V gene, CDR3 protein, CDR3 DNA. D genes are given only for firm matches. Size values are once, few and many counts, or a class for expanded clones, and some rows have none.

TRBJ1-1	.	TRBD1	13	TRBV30	CAWSVRGLTEAFF	TGTGCCTGGAGTGTAAGGGGGCTCACTGAAGCTTTCTTT
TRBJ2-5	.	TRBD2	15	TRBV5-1	CASSLFGGEGETQYF	TGCGCCAGCAGCTTGTTCGGGGGGGAGGGAGAGACCCAGTACTTC
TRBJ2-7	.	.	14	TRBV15	CATSRDTPSYEQYF	TGTGCCACCAGCAGAGATACCCCCAGCTACGAGCAGTACTTC
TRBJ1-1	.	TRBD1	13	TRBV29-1	CSGGQGYGTEAFF	TGCAGCGGTGGACAGGGTTACGGAACTGAAGCTTTCTTT
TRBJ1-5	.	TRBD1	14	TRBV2	CASTRGTDNQPQHF	TGTGCCAGCACACGGGGGACAGACAATCAGCCCCAGCATTTT
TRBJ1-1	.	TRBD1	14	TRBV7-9	CASSGDRAVTEAFF	TGTGCCAGCAGCGGGGACAGGGCGGTTACTGAAGCTTTCTTT
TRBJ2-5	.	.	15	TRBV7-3	CASSLRGRPQETQYF	TGTGCCAGCAGCTTAAGGGGGAGGCCCCAAGAGACCCAGTACTTC
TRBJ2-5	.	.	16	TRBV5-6	CASSLDLGGVGETQYF	TGTGCCAGCAGCTTGGATTTAGGGGGGGTGGGAGAGACCCAGTACTTC
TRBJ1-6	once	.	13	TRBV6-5	CATQRTFNSPLHF	TGTGCCACTCAGAGGACATTTAATTCACCCCTCCACTTT
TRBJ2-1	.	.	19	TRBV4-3	CASSQGFTVTGGDFNEQFF	TGCGCCAGCAGCCAAGGCTTTACTGTCACAGGGGGGGATTTCAATGAGCAGTTCTTC
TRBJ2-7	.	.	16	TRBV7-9	CASSAGEGGVEYEQYF	TGTGCCAGCAGCGCCGGGGAGGGGGGAGTGGAATACGAGCAGTACTTC
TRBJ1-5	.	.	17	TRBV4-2	CASSRASYEGGNQPQHF	TGTGCCAGCAGCCGGGCTTCCTATGAGGGGGGCAATCAGCCCCAGCATTTT
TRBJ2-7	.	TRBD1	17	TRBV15	CATSRARTGTGAYEQYF	TGTGCCACCAGCAGAGCCCGTACCGGGACAGGAGCCTACGAGCAGTACTTC
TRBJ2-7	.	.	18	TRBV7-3	CASSLARPGGRSPYEQYF	TGTGCCAGCAGCTTAGCCCGCCCTGGTGGGAGGTCACCCTACGAGCAGTACTTC
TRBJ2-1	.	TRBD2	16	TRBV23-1	CASSQPPGLARNEQFF	TGCGCCAGCAGTCAACCGCCGGGACTAGCAAGGAATGAGCAGTTCTTC
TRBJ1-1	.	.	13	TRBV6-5	CASRAGRGTEAFF	TGTGCCAGCAGGGCGGGGCGCGGCACTGAAGCTTTCTTT
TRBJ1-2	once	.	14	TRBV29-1	CSVEDQGRGYGYTF	TGCAGCGTTGAAGATCAGGGGCGCGGCTATGGCTACACCTTC
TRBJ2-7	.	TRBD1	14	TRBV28	CASSPWDRGHEQYF	TGTGCCAGCAGTCCCTGGGACAGGGGTCACGAGCAGTACTTC
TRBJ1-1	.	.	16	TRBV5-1	CASSLRQGVGNTEAFF	TGCGCCAGCAGCTTGCGGCAGGGTGTGGGGAACACTGAAGCTTTCTTT
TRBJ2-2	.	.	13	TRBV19	CAIRAGVAGELFF	TGTGCCATACGGGCAGGGGTAGCCGGGGAGCTGTTTTTT
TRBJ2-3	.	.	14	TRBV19	CASTLDYSTDTQYF	TGTGCCAGTACCCTTGACTATAGTACAGATACGCAGTATTTT
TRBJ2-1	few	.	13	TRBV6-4	CASSSRRGNEQFF	TGTGCCAGCAGCTCCCGCCGGGGCAATGAGCAGTTCTTC
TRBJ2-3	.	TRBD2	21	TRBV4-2	CASSQEGQGPGLAGSTDTQYF	TGTGCCAGCAGCCAAGAGGGTCAGGGCCCGGGACTAGCGGGTAGCACAGATACGCAGTATTTT
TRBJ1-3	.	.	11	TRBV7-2	CASSLDGTIYF	TGTGCCAGCAGCCTAGACGGCACCATATATTTT
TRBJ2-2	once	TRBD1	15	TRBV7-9	CASTGQGGGTGELFF	TGTGCCAGCACGGGACAGGGGGGTGGCACCGGGGAGCTGTTTTTT
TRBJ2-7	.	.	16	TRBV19	CASRVASTSDSYEQYF	TGTGCCAGTAGGGTAGCCTCCACATCTGACTCCTACGAGCAGTACTTC
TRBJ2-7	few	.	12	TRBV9	CASSVVGGEQYF	TGTGCCAGCAGCGTAGTAGGGGGCGAGCAGTACTTC